Sequencing of this TCR beta chain was carried out in a study of blood T cell repertoires in COVID-19. Overall study: Samples taken during acute and convalescent COVID-19 were collected in the United States, Italy and Spain. PBMCs, B-cell-depleted T cells, or T cells provided the cDNA or gDNA that made up the material.

Original handling: Nucleated cell counts were estimated from reference gene primer amplification. Clones were read by immunoSEQ multiplex PCR, and TCRdb kept only the in-frame ones, dropping some. D and trimming were read from the DNA, whereas the V and J calls and clone size are those reported in that table. Of 180,000 or so clones in the sample, 70% to 90% were seen once. The germline gives CDR1 SGHDT, CDR2 YYEEEE. The germline V and J ends were trimmed by 6 bases and 0 bases, with 10 bases remaining between them. The CDR3 is made up of 14 amino acids. This clonotype was sampled from a woman older than 75 with acute or convalescent COVID-19. V is TRBV5-6 and J is TRBJ1-3; D is possibly TRBD1 (5 bases). The sequenced sample was peripheral blood. The CDR3 DNA reads TGTGCCAGCACCTCCCAGGGCTCTGGAAACACCATATATTTT. Its translation is CASTSQGSGNTIYF.